This TCR beta chain appears in the sequencing data of a study of T cell responses to AZD1222 COVID-19 vaccine. V lost 6 bases and J lost 3, with 9 bases in between. The CDR3 runs 13 residues. Germline assignment: CDR1 MNHEY and CDR2 SVGAGI. Study-wide results and limits: Variant regions that are unmutated are reportedly the target of nearly half of spike-specific TCRs. In a largely white British group with more females than males, clonal diversity was possibly underestimated. Spike as a whole was targeted by vaccine-associated CD4 TCRs, dominant at 160-218 and 743-854.

This clone was observed a handful of times. Its cognate antigen is unknown. Analyses pooled second doses at about 4 or about 12 weeks. Clones were sequenced by immunoSEQ multiplex PCR, and TCRdb holds only the in-frame ones, with some missing. The data show 150,000 or so clones, about 90% seen once. Source: peripheral blood, taken 28 days after the second AZD1222 dose. This clonotype was obtained from an adult who received the AZD1222 COVID-19 vaccine. The V gene is TRBV6-5, the J gene TRBJ1-5; D uncertain. Here the CDR3 reads CASRPNPNQPQHF. The CDR3 bases are TGTGCCAGCAGGCCCAACCCCAATCAGCCCCAGCATTTT.